This T cell receptor beta chain emerged from a study of blood T cell repertoires in COVID-19. Study-wide context: The United States, Italy and Spain provided the acute and convalescent COVID-19 samples. PBMCs, B-cell-depleted T cells, or T cells were the source of the cDNA or gDNA that made up the material.

Authors' processing steps: Cell counts per sample came from amplifying reference gene primers. Only in-frame clones appear in the TCRdb table, and some are missing; sequencing was by immunoSEQ multiplex PCR. V and J calls and clone size are copied from that table; D and trimming were computed from the DNA. The sample consists of roughly 90,000 clones, roughly 80% of them appearing once. The CDR3 covers 16 residues. Per the germline V gene, CDR1 is SGHTS and CDR2 is YDEGEE. With 6 bases removed from V and 7 bases from J, the gap between germline ends came to 22 bases. The rearrangement joins TRBV5-8 to TRBJ1-4; D unresolved. Sequences were obtained from peripheral blood. This sequence originates from a woman in her 70s with acute or convalescent COVID-19. The CDR3 DNA reads as TGTGCCAGCACCCCGGTGGGCACGTTAAACGGTGAAAAACTGTTTTTT. Translated, it gives CASTPVGTLNGEKLFF.